This entry describes one T cell receptor beta chain. This clone's antigen is unknown. No base quality values were provided; no much bigger clone lies one nucleotide off. CDR1 and CDR2, per the germline V gene, are SGHDT and YYEEEE. The CDR3 contains 12 residues, cysteine and phenylalanine counted. The kept DNA is CDR3 alone, 36 bases in frame from the first base. V and J lose 4 bases and 9 bases, and a span of 13 bases separates them. Genomic DNA was extracted from sorted cells for sequencing of the TCRbeta CDR3 region. The immunoSEQ Assay was used for sequencing of TCRbeta CDR3 regions. TCRdb carries this immuneACCESS record with in-frame sequences only. Its versions omit some clonotypes, under half of them owing to an unresolved V gene in the studies checked, with the rest unexplained. The sample table contains 65,000 to 85,000 clones; only one count was recorded for 85% of them. The ten largest clones add up to approximately 0.78% of the sample.

These data come from a study of OX40 agonist ivuxolimab in advanced cancers. Background on the whole study: The costimulatory receptor OX40 (CD134) was targeted by ivuxolimab, a fully human IgG2 agonistic monoclonal antibody. Intravenous ivuxolimab was administered to patients every 2 weeks at six dose levels: 0.01, 0.1, 0.3, 1.5, 3 and 10 mg/kg. Of the roughly 50 dose-escalation patients, hepatocellular carcinoma was present in about 19, melanoma in approximately 15, renal cell carcinoma in 9 and head and neck cancer in 9. In the dose-escalation cohort, approximately 80% of patients were male, and the mean age was 60 years with a range of roughly 20 to 85. Prior anti-PD-1, anti-PD-L1 or anti-CTLA-4 therapy was permitted, and checkpoint inhibitors had been received by around 40% of dose-escalation patients. Three dose-escalation patients achieved partial responses, one with hepatocellular carcinoma and two with cutaneous melanoma. The point of sequencing TCRbeta in the periphery was to test whether ivuxolimab changed TCR sequence diversity and drove clonal T-cell expansion. The paper covers the monotherapy dose-escalation part of the phase I ivuxolimab trial, which included N of about 56 patients. Broad study findings and their caveats: Low levels of normalized T-cell clonal expansion were also seen in some patients who did not respond. After ivuxolimab, more expanded clones were found on average in CD8+ T cells than in CD4+ T cells. At doses from 0.1 to 3.0 mg/kg, clonal expansion was seen in both CD4+ and CD8+ blood T cells between baseline and week 6. In the 0.1-3.0 mg/kg groups, partial responders had among the lowest normalized peripheral clonal expansion, particularly in CD8+ T cells. Antigen specificity was not determined for the clonally expanded peripheral T cells.

The trial excluded patients who had a history of autoimmune disease or were on systemic immunosuppression. Peripheral blood for TCR sequencing was collected from all dose cohorts at baseline, on cycle 4 day 1, and on cycle 7 day 1. The samples were taken from a phase I, first-in-human, multicenter, open-label dose-escalation trial of ivuxolimab. Adults with locally advanced or metastatic head and neck squamous cell, hepatocellular, melanoma or renal cell carcinoma were enrolled in the trial. CD4+ and CD8+ T cells were sorted separately from peripheral blood before TCR sequencing. In this chain, TRBV5-6 is recombined with TRBJ2-5; the D region may be TRBD1 or TRBD2, each matching 5 bases equally. The specimen was CD4+ or CD8+ T cells sorted from blood, collected in a trial of the OX40 agonist ivuxolimab. The TCR was taken from an adult with an advanced solid tumor such as melanoma, head and neck, liver or kidney cancer. The CDR3 protein is CASSRGRWAQYF. In nucleotides, the sequence is TGTGCCAGCAGCCGGGGCCGATGGGCCCAGTACTTC. With the portions outside the CDR3 filled from the reference TRBV5-6 and TRBJ2-5 genes, the complete variable region becomes DAGVTQSPTHLIKTRGQQVTLRCSPKSGHDTVSWYQQALGQGPQFIFQYYEEEERQRGNFPDRFSGHQFPNYSSELNVNALLLGDSALYLCASSRGRWAQYFGPGTRLLVL.